Sequencing of this TCR beta chain was carried out in a study of Graves' ophthalmopathy and Graves' hyperthyroidism (dated by TCRdb to the late 2010s). Study-level background: Stable hyperthyroidism was defined as no progression to ophthalmopathy within 18 months of follow-up. To explore V-J signatures that separate ophthalmopathy from hyperthyroidism, a discovery set of more than 95 patients was enrolled, consisting of about 45 with ophthalmopathy and approximately 60 with stable hyperthyroidism. After sampling, hyperthyroidism patients received methimazole starting at 30 mg daily, and ophthalmopathy patients received high-dose intravenous methylprednisolone. In total, some 140 blood samples were TCR-sequenced: around 42 ophthalmopathy, roughly 80 hyperthyroidism and approximately 17 hyperthyroidism-to-ophthalmopathy patients. The study used TCR beta repertoire signatures to distinguish Graves' ophthalmopathy from Graves' hyperthyroidism and to predict progression to ophthalmopathy. For independent validation, a separate cohort was made up of 18 hyperthyroidism patients plus 17 patients who later progressed from hyperthyroidism to ophthalmopathy. In more than five hyperthyroidism patients, T-cell repertoires of thyroid tissue and blood were compared.

TCR beta CDR3 regions were amplified from RNA transcripts for repertoire sequencing. The first round of RT-PCR was done with HTBI primers and the Qiagen OneStep RT-PCR kit, and was followed by a second round of multiplex PCR, then size selection and purification. Libraries were sequenced on an Illumina HiSeq2000 using paired-end 100 bp reads. Under the source paper's analysis protocol: SOAPnuke was used to process the reads, throwing out any read that had adapters, had uncalled bases, had a mean Phred below 15, or lacked an exact constant-primer or identifier match. COPE v1.2.5 was used to merge the high-quality paired reads. Unique nucleotide sequences were defined as clonotypes and aligned to IMGT TRB V, D and J references using MiTCR v1.1. The analysis was limited to V-J combinations with a frequency above 0.0001, which together covered 99.2% of repertoires. A TCR clonal expansion and chaos score per V-J combination was defined as the ratio of F50 clonal expansion to chaos observed in the TCRdist matrix. Welch's t-statistics and random forest were used to narrow the features down to more than 10 V-J combinations, which were then fed into a naive Bayes classifier. The similarity between thyroid and blood repertoires was quantified using the Morisita-Horn index. TCRdb applied fastp at Q25 and MiXCR to the public reads, then kept only in-frame beta chains. Each entry is one CDR3 protein sequence, shown with its most common DNA and genes. TCRdb's processing, not the study's, gives the V and J calls here. Here the sample has roughly 1.1 million distinct CDR3 sequences; about 36% occur a single time. The top ten clones comprise 11% of the sample.

The study at large found these results: Most expanded thyroid clonotypes with frequency above 0.001 were also detected in blood, suggesting blood repertoires may reflect the thyroid immune response. No statistical method was used to set the sample size in advance, and the investigators knew which group each participant was assigned to. The 13-signature model separated ophthalmopathy from stable hyperthyroidism with over 85% sensitivity and less than 83% specificity in cross-validation, and 80%/75% in the test set. In validation, the model predicted ophthalmopathy progression with about 64% sensitivity and approximately 78% specificity; around twelve predicted patients were CT-confirmed with GO in a median of approximately 6.5 months.

In regard to this clonotype: Its antigen target is currently unknown. Base qualities are not provided; no much larger clone lies one nucleotide away.

Hyperthyroidism patients were newly diagnosed, with disease duration under 2 months, and aged 18 to 65 years. Patients with other autoimmune diseases, uncontrolled infections, pregnancy or lactation were excluded from the study. Diagnosis relied on clinical symptoms, serum thyroxine, TRAb, thyroid ultrasound and orbital computed tomography. Total RNA was extracted with Trizol reagent and quality-checked on an Agilent 2100 Bioanalyzer. The source is an adult man with Graves' hyperthyroidism. The specimen sequenced was peripheral blood or thyroid tissue (not recorded which).

The DNA is TGTGCCAGCAGTCCCCTAGACAGGAAGTACTATGGCTACACCTTC. It translates to CASSPLDRKYYGYTF. Recombination linked TRBV9 to TRBJ1-2; TRBD1 might be the D gene, on 6 matching bases. Spanning cysteine to phenylalanine, the CDR3 consists of 15 amino acids. The DNA shown is the 45-base CDR3, in frame from base 1. Taken from the germline V gene, the CDR1 and CDR2 loops are SGDLS and YYNGEE. V gives up 5 bases and J gives up 3 bases, and the segment between their germline ends measures 17 bases.